This T cell receptor (beta chain) comes out of a study of Ad26.COV2.S vaccination and SARS-CoV-2 variants. The wider study: Dosing was one shot or two shots 56 days apart.

The treatment is: around 19 received Ad26.COV2.S at low or high dose, single or two shots; about 5 received placebo; per-sample allocation not given. Sample collection was performed on day 63 after the first vaccine or placebo injection. The method was immunoSEQ multiplex PCR; TCRdb's version includes in-frame clones alone and lacks a portion of them. The data contain about 410,000 clones, roughly 90% of them singletons. This TCR was sampled from a person aged 18-65 years who received the Ad26.COV2.S COVID-19 vaccine or a placebo. The material sequenced was peripheral blood, taken in a trial of Ad26.COV2.S vaccine versus placebo.

The CDR3 region is CSVVVVGGLVHYNEQFF. As DNA, the CDR3 is TGCAGCGTTGTTGTCGTTGGGGGACTAGTGCACTACAATGAGCAGTTCTTC. The chain links TRBV29-1 to TRBJ2-1; TRBD2 matches at 8 bases. Germline V gene data show CDR1 as SQVTM and CDR2 as ANQGSEA. V trimming: 4 bases; J trimming: 3 bases; junction bases outside the gene matches: 14. This CDR3 is built from 17 residues.